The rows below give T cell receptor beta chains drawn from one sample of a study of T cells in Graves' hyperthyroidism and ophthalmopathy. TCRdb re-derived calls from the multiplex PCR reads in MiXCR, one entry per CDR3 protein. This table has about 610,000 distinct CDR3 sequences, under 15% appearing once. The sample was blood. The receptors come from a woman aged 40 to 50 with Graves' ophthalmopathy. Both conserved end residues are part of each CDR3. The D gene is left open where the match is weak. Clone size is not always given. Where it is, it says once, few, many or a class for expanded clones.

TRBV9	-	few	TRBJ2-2	CASSVALEVNTGELFF	TGTGCCAGCAGCGTAGCCCTTGAGGTGAACACCGGGGAGCTGTTTTTT
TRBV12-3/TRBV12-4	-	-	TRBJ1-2	CASRPAGRHGYTF	TGTGCCAGCAGGCCGGCAGGGCGCCATGGCTACACCTTC
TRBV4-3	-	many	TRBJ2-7	CASSQGHSRREQYF	TGCGCCAGCAGCCAGGGACATTCACGGAGAGAGCAGTACTTC
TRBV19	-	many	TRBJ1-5	CASDDARYSNQPQHF	TGTGCCAGTGATGACGCCAGGTATAGCAATCAGCCCCAGCATTTT
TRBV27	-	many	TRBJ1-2	CASTSTGGAADYGYTF	TGTGCCAGCACCTCGACCGGTGGGGCTGCGGACTATGGCTACACCTTC
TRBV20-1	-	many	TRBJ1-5	CSARGRDATRDQPQHF	TGCAGTGCTAGGGGAAGGGACGCCACGAGGGATCAGCCCCAGCATTTT
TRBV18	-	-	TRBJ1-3	CASSPDRQGNTIYF	TGTGCCAGCTCACCCGACAGGCAAGGAAACACCATATATTTT
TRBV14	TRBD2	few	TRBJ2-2	CASSQEGQREGRSWSTGELFF	TGTGCCAGCAGCCAAGAAGGCCAGCGGGAGGGCCGCTCTTGGTCGACCGGGGAGCTGTTTTTT
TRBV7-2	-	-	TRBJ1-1	CASSLPEAFF	TGCGCCAGCAGCTTACCTGAAGCTTTCTTT
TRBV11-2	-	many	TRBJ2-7	CASSATAGGYVGQYF	TGTGCCAGCAGCGCCACCGCCGGGGGTTACGTAGGGCAGTACTTC
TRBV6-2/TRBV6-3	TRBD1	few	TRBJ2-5	CASSIPRTGANQETQYF	TGTGCCAGCAGCATACCTAGGACAGGGGCCAACCAAGAGACCCAGTACTTC
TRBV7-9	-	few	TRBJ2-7	CASSHRESPSYEQYF	TGTGCCAGCAGCCACAGGGAATCTCCTTCCTACGAGCAGTACTTC
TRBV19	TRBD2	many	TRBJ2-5	CASRRGETQETQYF	TGTGCCAGTCGGCGGGGGGAAACCCAAGAGACCCAGTACTTC
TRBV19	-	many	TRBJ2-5	CASSVSRGKTQYF	TGTGCCAGTAGTGTATCCAGGGGAAAGACCCAGTACTTC
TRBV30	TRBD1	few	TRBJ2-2	CAWSDGQGGTGELFF	TGTGCCTGGAGCGACGGACAGGGCGGCACCGGGGAGCTGTTTTTT
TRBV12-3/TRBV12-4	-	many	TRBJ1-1	CASSLRTGSEAFF	TGTGCCAGCAGTTTGCGTACGGGGTCGGAAGCTTTCTTT
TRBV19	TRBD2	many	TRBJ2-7	CASKLAGGPSSYEQYF	TGTGCCAGTAAACTAGCGGGAGGCCCCAGCTCCTACGAGCAGTACTTC
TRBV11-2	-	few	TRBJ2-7	CASSLDTAGTPYEQYF	TGTGCCAGCAGCTTAGATACGGCAGGGACCCCCTACGAGCAGTACTTC
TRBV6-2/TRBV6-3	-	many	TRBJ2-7	CASSRGGRVDEQYF	TGTGCCAGCAGCCGAGGTGGGCGAGTCGACGAGCAGTACTTC
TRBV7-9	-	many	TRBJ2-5	CASGREGETQYF	TGTGCCAGCGGACGCGAGGGAGAGACCCAGTACTTC
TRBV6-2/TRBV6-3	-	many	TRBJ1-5	CASRPDSPIQPQHF	TGTGCCAGCAGACCCGACAGCCCCATTCAGCCCCAGCATTTT
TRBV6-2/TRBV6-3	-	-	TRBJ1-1	CASSYSVGDTYTEAFF	TGTGCCAGCAGTTACTCGGTTGGGGACACCTACACTGAAGCTTTCTTT
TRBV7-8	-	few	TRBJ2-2	CASSLELAGTGELFF	TGTGCCAGCAGCCTAGAATTGGCGGGCACCGGGGAGCTGTTTTTT
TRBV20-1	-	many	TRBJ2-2	CSARARQTTGELFF	TGCAGTGCTAGAGCGAGACAGACGACCGGGGAGCTGTTTTTT
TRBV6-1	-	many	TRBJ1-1	CASSSGSNTEAFF	TGTGCCAGCAGCTCCGGATCGAACACTGAAGCTTTCTTT
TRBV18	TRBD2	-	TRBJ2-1	CASSPVGKIAGLGYNEQFF	TGTGCCAGCTCACCAGTCGGCAAGATAGCGGGCCTAGGGTACAATGAGCAGTTCTTC
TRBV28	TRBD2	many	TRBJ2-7	CASSFAGVPYEQYF	TGTGCCAGCAGTTTCGCGGGAGTGCCCTACGAGCAGTACTTC
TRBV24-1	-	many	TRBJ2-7	CATSDLREREQYF	TGTGCCACCAGTGATTTGCGGGAGAGAGAGCAGTACTTC
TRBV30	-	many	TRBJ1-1	CAWSVHQAFF	TGTGCCTGGAGTGTACACCAAGCTTTCTTT
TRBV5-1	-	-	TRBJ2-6	CATSNSGANVLTF	TGCGCCACCTCGAACTCTGGGGCCAACGTCCTGACTTTC
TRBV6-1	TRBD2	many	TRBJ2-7	CASRDPGTSGSYEQYF	TGTGCCAGCAGGGATCCCGGGACTAGCGGGAGCTACGAGCAGTACTTC